The rows below give T cell receptor beta chains drawn from one sample of a study of PD-1 blockade in classical Hodgkin lymphoma. TCRdb's table, derived via immunoSEQ multiplex PCR, lists solely in-frame clones and lacks some. The table shows roughly 47,000 clones, with roughly 80% occurring only once. This specimen consisted of peripheral blood mononuclear cells (PBMCs), obtained before the second cycle of nivolumab. The origin of the receptors is a human donor with classical Hodgkin lymphoma. Each CDR3 is given with its conserved first and last residue. The order of the fields is D gene, V gene, J gene, clone size, CDR3 DNA, CDR3 protein. The D gene is left open where the match is weak. Expanded clones are given a class, and other clones once, few, many or no size at all.

.	TRBV14	TRBJ1-2	.	TGTGCCAGCAGCCAAGTGGGGGATCCTAGGGGCTACACCTTC	CASSQVGDPRGYTF
.	TRBV13	TRBJ1-1	.	TGTGGCCCACGGGGGGGAGCTTTCTTT	CGPRGGAFF
TRBD1	TRBV7-9	TRBJ1-2	.	TGTGCCAGCAGCCCGTCTGGACAGGGGGTCTATGGCTACACCTTC	CASSPSGQGVYGYTF
.	TRBV6-1	TRBJ2-7	.	TGTGCCAGCAGGGAAGGACCGACGGCCGAGCAGTACTTC	CASREGPTAEQYF
.	TRBV29-1	TRBJ2-3	.	TGCAGCGTCCCACAGGGTGCGGGCACAGATACGCAGTATTTT	CSVPQGAGTDTQYF
.	TRBV5-1	TRBJ1-1	.	TGCGCCAGCAGCCAGAGCCTACTAACGAACACTGAAGCTTTCTTT	CASSQSLLTNTEAFF
.	TRBV11-2	TRBJ2-7	.	TGTGCCAGCAGCTTAGGAGGTCGCAGGGCACGTGAGCAGTACTTC	CASSLGGRRAREQYF
.	TRBV5-1	TRBJ2-3	.	TGCGCCAGCAGCTCGCTGGAGGCCACAGATACGCAGTATTTT	CASSSLEATDTQYF
.	TRBV5-5	TRBJ2-2	.	TGTGCCAGCAGCCTATGGGACGGTGGGGCTGCCGCTTTTACCGGGGAGCTGTTTTTT	CASSLWDGGAAAFTGELFF
TRBD2	TRBV6-6	TRBJ2-3	.	TGTGCCAGCAGCCGCACTAGCGGGAGGAGTCCAGATACGCAGTATTTT	CASSRTSGRSPDTQYF
TRBD2	TRBV18	TRBJ2-7	.	TGTGCCAGCTCACCGCCCAGCGGGAAGGGTCGCGAGCAGTACTTC	CASSPPSGKGREQYF
.	TRBV11-2	TRBJ1-2	.	TGTGCCAGCAGCTCGCTAGCTAACTATGGCTACACCTTC	CASSSLANYGYTF
.	TRBV7-8	TRBJ2-7	.	TGTGCCAGCAGCTTAGCGCTCGGGTACGAGCAGTACTTC	CASSLALGYEQYF
TRBD1	TRBV6-5	TRBJ2-5	.	TGTGCCAGCAGGGACGACAGGGGTACAGAGACCCAGTACTTC	CASRDDRGTETQYF
TRBD2	TRBV10-2	TRBJ2-7	few	TGCGCCAGCAGTGAGGGACTAGCGGGAGTCTACGAGCAGTACTTC	CASSEGLAGVYEQYF
.	TRBV5-4	TRBJ2-1	.	TGTGCCAGCAGCGGGCTGTCCTACAATGAGCAGTTCTTC	CASSGLSYNEQFF
TRBD2	TRBV10-3	TRBJ2-3	.	TGTGCCATCAGTGGGCCCACTAGCGGGGGAATACCTCCGGCCACAGATACGCAGTATTTT	CAISGPTSGGIPPATDTQYF
.	TRBV29-1	TRBJ1-2	.	TGCAGCGTAAATTCCTTCAGTGTCGGGACCCACTACACCTTC	CSVNSFSVGTHYTF
TRBD1	TRBV10-3	TRBJ2-2	.	TGTGCCATCACAAAGGACAGGGCCACCGGGGAGCTGTTTTTT	CAITKDRATGELFF
.	TRBV30	TRBJ1-6	.	TGTGCCTGGAACCCGGGAGCCTATAATTCACCCCTCCACTTT	CAWNPGAYNSPLHF
TRBD2	TRBV5-1	TRBJ2-7	.	TGCGCCAGCAGCGAGGGACTACACTACGAGCAGTACTTC	CASSEGLHYEQYF
TRBD1	TRBV4-1	TRBJ1-1	.	TGCGCCAGCAGCCAAGAACAGGGGGCTGAAGCTTTCTTT	CASSQEQGAEAFF
.	TRBV5-1	TRBJ2-2	.	TGCGCCAGCAGCTTGGCCGTACAGAACACCGGGGAGCTGTTTTTT	CASSLAVQNTGELFF
TRBD2	TRBV10-2	TRBJ2-2	once	TGCGCCAGCAGTGGCGAGGTAGCGGGAGCGGGGGAGCTGTTTTTT	CASSGEVAGAGELFF
TRBD2	TRBV7-6	TRBJ2-7	.	TGTGCCAGCAGCTCCCCCGGGGGGGTCATCTACGAGCAGTACTTC	CASSSPGGVIYEQYF
.	TRBV27	TRBJ1-1	.	TGTGCCAGCAGGCCAGGCTTAGGGGCGGGTGAAGCTTTCTTT	CASRPGLGAGEAFF
.	TRBV2	TRBJ1-1	.	TGTGCCAGTGGGGAAGGGTGGGACACTGAAGCTTTCTTT	CASGEGWDTEAFF
.	TRBV5-1	TRBJ2-7	.	TGCGCCAGCAGCTTGGTATTTGGGGACGAGCAGTACTTC	CASSLVFGDEQYF
.	TRBV18	TRBJ1-2	once	TGTGCCAGCTCACCTTTGACAGGTTCCCCCTATGGCTACACCTTC	CASSPLTGSPYGYTF
.	TRBV7-9	TRBJ2-1	.	TGTGCCAGCAGCCGGACCGTACAGGCCTACAATGAGCAGTTCTTC	CASSRTVQAYNEQFF
.	TRBV11-2	TRBJ1-2	.	TGTGCCAGCAGCTTAGCCCACAGGGCTCCTAACTATGGCTACACCTTC	CASSLAHRAPNYGYTF
.	TRBV18	TRBJ2-6	.	TGTGCCAGCTCACCCCGACAGGTCACCTCTGGGGCCAACGTCCTGACTTTC	CASSPRQVTSGANVLTF
TRBD1	TRBV9	TRBJ2-5	.	TGTGCCAGCAGCGGATACAGGGGGAGTCAAGAGACCCAGTACTTC	CASSGYRGSQETQYF
.	TRBV30	TRBJ2-3	.	TGTGCCTGGAGTGATGGCCTAGCCACAGATACGCAGTATTTT	CAWSDGLATDTQYF
.	TRBV7-2	TRBJ1-6	once	TGTGCCAGCAGTAAGGGGGATAGGAGTGCACCCCTCCACTTT	CASSKGDRSAPLHF
TRBD1	TRBV6-1	TRBJ2-5	.	TGTGCCAGCACCGACCCGACAGGGACCGGGGAGACCCAGTACTTC	CASTDPTGTGETQYF
.	TRBV7-8	TRBJ2-7	.	TGTGCCAGCAGCTTAGTTACTTACCCGAACGAGCAGTACTTC	CASSLVTYPNEQYF
.	TRBV27	TRBJ2-5	.	TGTGCCAGCAGTTTTTTTCCGCGGGACGGGGAGGAGACCCAGTACTTC	CASSFFPRDGEETQYF
TRBD1	TRBV11-1	TRBJ1-2	few	TGTGCCAGCAGCCATGAAGCCGGGACAGGCTTTGGGCCTCCTTATGGCTACACCTTC	CASSHEAGTGFGPPYGYTF
TRBD1	TRBV2	TRBJ2-1	.	TGTGCCAGCAGTGCGGGACAGGGGGCTTATGAGCAGTTCTTC	CASSAGQGAYEQFF
.	TRBV5-6	TRBJ1-4	few	TGTGCCAGCAGCTTGGTGACTTCAACTAATGAAAAACTGTTTTTT	CASSLVTSTNEKLFF
TRBD2	TRBV9	TRBJ2-7	once	TGTGCCAGCAGCACCAGCGGGACCTCCTACGAGCAGTACTTC	CASSTSGTSYEQYF
TRBD2	TRBV7-9	TRBJ2-1	few	TGTGCCAGCAGCCGGACTAGCGGCAATGAGCAGTTCTTC	CASSRTSGNEQFF
.	TRBV29-1	TRBJ1-2	.	TGCAGCGCTGTGGACAGCCGTGGCTACACCTTC	CSAVDSRGYTF
.	TRBV5-4	TRBJ1-5	.	TGTGCCAGCAGCTTAGGCGAAGGTAGCAATCAGCCCCAGCATTTT	CASSLGEGSNQPQHF
.	TRBV6-5	TRBJ2-2	.	TGTGCCAGCAGTAAACTGGGGGGAAGGACCGGGGAGCTGTTTTTT	CASSKLGGRTGELFF
.	TRBV28	TRBJ1-2	.	TGTGCCAGCAGTTTACGGGGGGGAGACGGCGGCTACACCTTC	CASSLRGGDGGYTF
.	TRBV5-1	TRBJ1-1	.	TGCGCCAGCAGCTTGGGACACACCAGGGTCACTGAAGCTTTCTTT	CASSLGHTRVTEAFF
.	TRBV4-1	TRBJ2-2	.	TGCGCCAGCAGCTTCCTACCAGGGTACACCGGGGAGCTGTTTTTT	CASSFLPGYTGELFF
.	TRBV29-1	TRBJ2-3	.	TGCAGCGTTGACTTAGGGACAGATACGCAGTATTTT	CSVDLGTDTQYF
.	TRBV19	TRBJ2-3	.	TGTGCCAGTAGAGTCGCCTCCGGGACAGATACGCAGTATTTT	CASRVASGTDTQYF
.	TRBV9	TRBJ1-1	.	TGTGCCAGCAGCGTAGAAGGACGGATGAACACTGAAGCTTTCTTT	CASSVEGRMNTEAFF
.	TRBV6-4	TRBJ1-6	.	TGTGCCAGCAGTTACTATAATTCACCCCTCCACTTT	CASSYYNSPLHF
.	TRBV25-1	TRBJ1-2	.	TGTGCCAGCAGTGAATTTGGTTCGAACAACTATGGCTACACCTTC	CASSEFGSNNYGYTF
.	TRBV28	TRBJ1-6	.	TGTGCCAGCAGATACAATAATTCACCCCTCCACTTT	CASRYNNSPLHF
.	TRBV10-1	TRBJ2-7	.	TGCGCCATCTCGCCATGGGTGGGGAGCCCCTACGAGCAGTACTTC	CAISPWVGSPYEQYF